The 13 T cell receptor beta chains given below trace back to one sample, sequenced in a study of T cell responses to AZD1222 COVID-19 vaccine. This table comes from immunoSEQ multiplex PCR, and its TCRdb copy is limited to in-frame clones, with some not included. The table records about 150,000 clones, around nine tenths of them present only once. The material was peripheral blood, obtained on day 0 of AZD1222 vaccination. Receptor source: an adult in good health.

The CDR3 spells CSVELAGGPYNEQFF. As DNA, the CDR3 is TGCAGCGTTGAATTGGCGGGAGGACCCTACAATGAGCAGTTCTTC. V gene TRBV29-1 combines with J gene TRBJ2-1, with TRBD2 matching 8 bases. Germline trimming cut 2 bases from V and 2 bases from J; bases unmatched to any gene: 5. Germline V gene sequence: CDR1 SQVTM, CDR2 ANQGSEA. The CDR3 has 15 residues.

V gene TRBV11-3 combines with J gene TRBJ2-3; TRBD2 aligns across 13 bases. Per germline, CDR1 SGHNT and CDR2 YENEEA. The CDR3 is 16 residues long. Germline trimming cut 4 bases from V and 3 bases from J; bases unmatched to any gene: 4. CDR3 in DNA: TGTGCCAGCAGCTCGAGGACTAGCGGGAGAACAGATACGCAGTATTTT. It codes for CASSSRTSGRTDTQYF.

The rearrangement uses TRBV28 and TRBJ1-1; D ambiguous. Trimming removed 1 base at V and 10 bases at J, with 10 bases between. Germline-derived CDR1 and CDR2 are MDHEN and SYDVKM. This CDR3 has 12 amino acids. The CDR3: CASSLSTGRAFF. CDR3 nucleotides: TGTGCCAGCAGTTTATCGACGGGAAGAGCTTTCTTT.

This chain's CDR3 is CASSYSQSSLYEQYF. The CDR3 DNA reads as TGTGCCAGCAGTTACTCCCAAAGCTCTCTCTACGAGCAGTACTTC. The chain recombines TRBV6-2 or TRBV6-3 with TRBJ2-7; no definite D call. CDR1 is MNHEY and CDR2 is SVGEGT in the germline V gene. Trimming removed 0 bases at V and 3 bases at J, with 12 bases between. This CDR3 has 15 amino acids.

This clone came up once. V usage is TRBV28 and J usage is TRBJ1-1, with D possibly TRBD1 on 6 matching bases. With 5 bases removed from V and 0 bases from J, the gap between germline ends came to 13 bases. The CDR3 has 15 amino acids. Germline loops: CDR1 MDHEN, CDR2 SYDVKM. CDR3 protein: CASSPDSSLNTEAFF. The CDR3 DNA reads as TGTGCCAGCAGTCCGGACAGTTCTTTGAACACTGAAGCTTTCTTT.

This sequence joins TRBV2 and TRBJ2-1; D gene ambiguous. V was clipped by 6 bases and J by 4 bases, with 7 bases between them. This CDR3 contains 12 residues. Germline CDR1 SNHLY, CDR2 FYNNEI. The CDR3: CASRDTYNEQFF. The CDR3 region has the DNA TGTGCCAGCAGGGATACATACAATGAGCAGTTCTTC.

The chain employs TRBV6-2 or TRBV6-3 and TRBJ2-1, with TRBD2 identical over 10 bases. After removal of 6 bases from V and 6 bases from J, the junction contained 20 bases not matched to a gene. Germline V gives CDR1 MNHEY, CDR2 SVGEGT. The CDR3 spans 19 residues. CDR3 in DNA: TGTGCCAGCAGCCTCGGTTTAGCGGGAGGTCTTTGGGGGAGCAATGAGCAGTTCTTC. Protein sequence: CASSLGLAGGLWGSNEQFF.

CDR3 in amino acids: CASSYRDGVYEQYF. Written as DNA, the CDR3 is TGTGCCAGCAGTTACCGGGACGGAGTCTACGAGCAGTACTTC. The genes are TRBV28 and TRBJ2-7; the D gene could be TRBD1 or TRBD2 (5 bases each). V was trimmed by 4 bases and J by 3 bases, leaving 13 bases between them. The CDR3 sequence is 14 residues long. In germline, CDR1 is MDHEN, CDR2 SYDVKM.

The genes are TRBV28 and TRBJ1-1, with D possibly being TRBD1 (5 bases). The CDR3 is 16 amino acids. Germline-derived CDR1 and CDR2 are MDHEN and SYDVKM. V shed 2 bases and J shed 0 bases, with 13 bases lying between them. The DNA of the CDR3 is TGTGCCAGCAGTTTAGAGGCAGGGCCTATGAACACTGAAGCTTTCTTT. This translates into CASSLEAGPMNTEAFF.

This clone has a handful of counts. V is TRBV25-1 and J is TRBJ1-3; D is unresolved. Deletions cut 2 bases from V and 7 bases from J, with 12 bases between. The CDR3 covers 14 residues. The germline V gene has CDR1 MGHDK and CDR2 SYGVNS. CDR3 in amino acids: CASSEPNPTNTIYF. The CDR3 nucleotides are TGTGCCAGCAGTGAACCGAACCCCACGAACACCATATATTTT.

The chain recombines TRBV27 with TRBJ2-1, with D possibly matching TRBD2 (5 bases). V was trimmed by 2 bases and J by 0 bases, leaving 8 bases between them. The CDR3 runs to 15 residues. Germline CDR1 is MNHEY and CDR2 is SMNVEV (reference sequence). The CDR3, as DNA: TGTGCCAGCAGTTTAAGCGGCAGCTCCTACAATGAGCAGTTCTTC. This codes for CASSLSGSSYNEQFF.

V and J are TRBV7-2 and TRBJ2-7; 8 nucleotides agree with TRBD2. There are 15 residues in the CDR3. The ends lost 0 bases at V and 3 bases at J; junction bases unmatched: 4. Germline V gives CDR1 SGHTA, CDR2 FQGNSA. CDR3 sequence reads: CASSLAVTSDYEQYF. As DNA, the CDR3 is TGTGCCAGCAGCTTAGCGGTGACTAGCGACTACGAGCAGTACTTC. The full variable domain, in which reference TRBV7-2 and TRBJ2-7 provide the parts outside the CDR3, is GAGVSQSPSNKVTEKGKDVELRCDPISGHTALYWYRQSLGQGLEFLIYFQGNSAPDKSGLPSDRFSAERTGGSVSTLTIQRTQQEDSAVYLCASSLAVTSDYEQYFGPGTRLTVT.

V and J are TRBV9 and TRBJ1-6, with D tentatively TRBD1 (6 bases). Germline V gene sequence: CDR1 SGDLS, CDR2 YYNGEE. V lost 4 bases and J lost 5, with 10 bases in between. The CDR3 loop spans 14 amino acids. The CDR3 reads CASSTRQDNSPLHF. CDR3 nucleotides: TGTGCCAGCAGCACCAGACAGGATAATTCACCCCTCCACTTT.